This T cell receptor (beta chain) was retrieved from a study of CXCR3-negative and CXCR3-positive naive CD8 T cells. This CDR3 region has 12 residues. Germline V gene data show CDR1 as SQVTM and CDR2 as ANQGSEA. Concerning this clonotype itself: The antigen remains unidentified.

Each TRB cDNA library was prepared by 5' RACE (with UMI labels). TCRdb reprocessed the 5' RACE reads and keeps a single row for each CDR3 protein, giving no DNA. The sample is made up of tens of thousands of distinct CDR3 sequences, and the top ten hold 4.8% of it. Overall study results and limits: Comparison of naive cells showed more hydrophobic TRB CDR3s in CXCR3-positive than in CXCR3-negative naive cells. CXCR3 levels fell partly with cryopreservation; most assays relied on fresh PBMCs. Naive cells used TRBV-TRBJ genes in much the same way whether CXCR3-negative or CXCR3-positive; memory cells did not.

The specimen sequenced was naive CXCR3+ CD8+ T cells from blood. Described subset: CD45RO-CCR7+CD27+CD95- naive CD8+ T cells expressing CXCR3 (TNR3+). This TCR came from a human donor in good health. Some clones in this sample may be carry-over from other donors' samples. The chain uses TRBV29-1 and TRBJ2-7; TCRdb proposes TRBD1, but this gene call is untestable without DNA. The CDR3 sequence: CSGRDRAYEQYF.